This T cell receptor (beta chain) was obtained from a study of early T cells in non-severe SARS-CoV-2 infection. Across the whole study: Bulk RNA taken from unsorted whole blood was sequenced, leaving chains unpaired. Study observations and caveats: In VDJdb matching, anti-spike CD8 responses were favored while private and CD4 specificities went missing.

Germline V gene sequence: CDR1 SNHLY, CDR2 FYNNEI. The CDR3 has 15 residues. Trimming removed 6 bases at V and 0 bases at J, with 11 bases between. This clonotype has just a few counts. Its antigen is currently unknown. Individual cDNA molecules were tagged with unique molecular identifiers, the study reported. A single record per CDR3 protein comes from TCRdb applying MiXCR to the 5' RACE reads. The sample carries tens of thousands of distinct CDR3 sequences, about 5% recorded once. Sample: whole blood, taken at baseline. The sequence was obtained from an adult who was a healthcare worker with PCR-confirmed SARS-CoV-2 infection or an uninfected control (not recorded which). The chain couples TRBV2 to TRBJ1-4; D ambiguous. This chain's CDR3 is CASRKNTATNEKLFF. The CDR3 bases are TGTGCCAGCAGGAAAAATACCGCAACTAATGAAAAACTGTTTTTT.